This TCR beta chain stems from a study of Graves' ophthalmopathy and Graves' hyperthyroidism. In this cohort's terms, stable hyperthyroidism meant no ophthalmopathy by 18 months of follow-up. RNA transcripts served as template for amplifying TCR beta CDR3 sequences. The library came from an HTBI-primed first-round RT-PCR and a second-round multiplex PCR. TCRdb called the multiplex PCR reads again in MiXCR, with one record for every CDR3 protein. The sample gives roughly 410,000 distinct CDR3 sequences, 15% of which show up once; 5.5% to 8% is in the top ten. Germline CDR1 is SQVTM and CDR2 is ANQGSEA. CDR3 length: 13 amino acids. Trimming took 3 bases from V and 6 from J, leaving 11 bases between them.

Sequenced sample: peripheral blood. This receptor was taken from a woman aged 18-30 years with stable Graves' hyperthyroidism. The rearrangement uses TRBV29-1 and TRBJ2-2; D is possibly TRBD2 (6 bases). The CDR3 DNA follows: TGCAGCGTTGAGGTCAGGGAGGCCGGGGAGCTGTTTTTT. Amino acids: CSVEVREAGELFF.